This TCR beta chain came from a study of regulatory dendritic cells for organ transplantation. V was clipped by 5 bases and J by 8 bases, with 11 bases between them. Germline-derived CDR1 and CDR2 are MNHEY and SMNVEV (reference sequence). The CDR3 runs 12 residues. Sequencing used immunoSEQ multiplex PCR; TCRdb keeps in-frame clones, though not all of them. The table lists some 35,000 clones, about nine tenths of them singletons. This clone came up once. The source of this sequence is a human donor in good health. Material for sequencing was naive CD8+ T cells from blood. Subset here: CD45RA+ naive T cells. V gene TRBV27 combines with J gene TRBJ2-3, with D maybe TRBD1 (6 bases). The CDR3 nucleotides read TGTGCCAGCAGTACCACAGGGCGTACGCAGTATTTT. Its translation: CASSTTGRTQYF.